This is a list of T cell receptor beta chains from one sample in a study of post-analysis software for immune sequencing data. TCRdb ran MiXCR on the PCR reads and lists one entry per CDR3 protein. Of 750,000 to 900,000 distinct CDR3 sequences listed, 40% to 55% are singletons. Specimen: blood. The receptors here all came from a girl under 18 with multiple sclerosis. Each CDR3 is given with its conserved first and last residue. The order of the fields is D gene, CDR3 length, V gene, clone size, J gene, CDR3 DNA, CDR3 protein. D genes are given only for firm matches. The listing skips clone size in some rows; elsewhere it reads once, few, many or a size class.

>NA|13|TRBV27|NA|TRBJ2-3
TGTGCCAGCAGTCCAAGGAGGGCAGATACGCAGTATTTT
CASSPRRADTQYF
>NA|12|TRBV11-2|NA|TRBJ2-1
TGTGCTAGGGGCGTGGGCCCCGAAGAGCAGTTCTTC
CARGVGPEEQFF
>NA|14|TRBV4-3|NA|TRBJ2-3
TGCGCCAGCAGCCAAGATCCGGAGTTAGATACGCAGTATTTT
CASSQDPELDTQYF
>TRBD2|18|TRBV5-1|NA|TRBJ2-3
TGCGCCAGCAGCTTGGGCACCGGGACTAGCGGGACGGCGGATACGCAGTATTTT
CASSLGTGTSGTADTQYF
>NA|14|TRBV3-1|few|TRBJ2-1
TGTGCCAGCAGCCCGGCCAGGGTGGACAATGAGCAGTTCTTC
CASSPARVDNEQFF
>NA|13|TRBV4-2|many|TRBJ2-5
TGTGCCAGCAGCCTCGACAGCCGAGGGGCCCAGTACTTC
CASSLDSRGAQYF
>NA|17|TRBV7-9|NA|TRBJ1-5
TGTGCCAGCAGCTTAGAGACAGGTCTTATCTCGAATCAGCCCCAGCATTTT
CASSLETGLISNQPQHF
>TRBD2|13|TRBV20-1|NA|TRBJ2-7
TGCAGTGCTCTGGGACTAGCGGGGGGAGTAAGGTACTTC
CSALGLAGGVRYF
>NA|16|TRBV27|few|TRBJ2-5
TGTGCCAGCAGCGAGCTCGGGCCCCAGGGACAAGAGACCCAGTACTTC
CASSELGPQGQETQYF
>TRBD2|16|TRBV7-2|few|TRBJ2-7
TGTGCCAGCAGCTTAAGCGGGACTAGCGGGAACTACGAGCAGTACTTC
CASSLSGTSGNYEQYF